Listed here are 9 T cell receptor beta chains from one sample, sequenced in a study of cytomegalovirus exposure and HLA in healthy donors. The PCR employed 60 Vbeta primers together with 13 Jbeta primers. Produced via immunoSEQ multiplex PCR; TCRdb's table is partial and in-frame only. Found here are fewer than 140,000 clones, under 80% of them singletons; the top ten hold 5% to 7%. What was sequenced was PBMCs. Receptor source: a woman aged 45 to 65 in good health and CMV-seropositive.

The V gene is TRBV27, the J gene TRBJ1-6; 9 nucleotides align to TRBD1. Germline V gene sequence: CDR1 MNHEY, CDR2 SMNVEV (reference sequence). The CDR3 length is 16 residues. J lost 8 bases, V lost 5 bases, and 10 bases had no gene match. The CDR3 nucleotides read TGTGCCAGCAGTGGACAGGGGAATCCCGGATATTCACCCCTCCACTTT. It specifies CASSGQGNPGYSPLHF.

The gene calls are TRBV15 and TRBJ2-1; D may be TRBD1 (6 bases). Germline CDR1 and CDR2: LNHNV and YYDKDF (reference sequence). Deletions cut 0 bases from V and 5 bases from J, with 11 bases between. This CDR3 spans 15 amino acids. For the CDR3, the DNA is TGTGCCACCAGCAGAGAACAGGGAGAGCACAATGAGCAGTTCTTC. It codes for CATSREQGEHNEQFF.

This clone was seen a handful of times. The V and J genes are TRBV5-1 and TRBJ2-6; 9 bases match TRBD2. V lost 4 bases and J lost 2; bases outside the gene matches: 7. This CDR3 has 17 amino acids. CDR1 and CDR2 from the germline V gene are SGHRS and YFSETQ. This CDR3 is CASSQPERGAGANVLTF. The CDR3, as DNA: TGCGCCAGCAGCCAACCCGAGCGGGGGGCTGGGGCCAACGTCCTGACTTTC.

The CDR3 reads CAWSPPGPPNQPQHF. DNA of the CDR3: TGTGCCTGGAGTCCGCCGGGTCCTCCCAATCAGCCCCAGCATTTT. The V call is TRBV30, the J call TRBJ1-5; D not certain. V was cut by 2 bases and J by 3 bases, with 14 bases left in between. This CDR3 has 15 amino acids. Germline CDR1 and CDR2: GTSNPN and SVGIG (reference sequence).

The chain uses TRBV19 and TRBJ1-2, with D unresolved. This CDR3 is 15 amino acids long. V lost 3 bases to trimming and J lost 6 bases, with 17 bases between them. Per the germline V gene, CDR1 is LNHDA and CDR2 is SQIVND (reference sequence). The CDR3 DNA reads as TGTGCCAGTAGTATTGGGCCAAGGGTGGGAGATGGCTACACCTTC. This sequence encodes CASSIGPRVGDGYTF.

The V gene is TRBV6-1, the J gene TRBJ1-1, with unresolved D. Germline CDR1 MNHNS, CDR2 SASEGT. V shed 2 bases and J shed 4 bases, with 11 bases lying between them. The CDR3 contains 14 residues. The CDR3 DNA reads as TGTGCCAGCAGTGAAATTTCCCTTAGCACTGAAGCTTTCTTT. Amino acid sequence: CASSEISLSTEAFF.

The genes are TRBV28 and TRBJ2-7; D unresolved. This CDR3 region has 12 residues. The germline V gene has CDR1 MDHEN and CDR2 SYDVKM. V was cut by 3 bases and J by 6 bases, with 9 bases left in between. This CDR3 reads CASSLLEAEQYF. CDR3 coding DNA: TGTGCCAGCAGTTTGTTAGAGGCCGAGCAGTACTTC.

The gene calls are TRBV14 and TRBJ1-2; D remains unclear. CDR3 length equals 13 residues. V lost 2 bases and J 6 bases, leaving 10 bases between the germline ends. CDR1 is SGHDN, CDR2 FVKESK, per germline. CDR3 loop: CASSQRGSHGYTF. CDR3 DNA sequence: TGTGCCAGCAGCCAACGCGGCTCCCATGGCTACACCTTC.

Here the CDR3 DNA reads TGTGCCAGCTCACCATTTGCCAGCGGGGGCACCGGGGAGCTGTTTTTT. Translating gives CASSPFASGGTGELFF. This chain uses TRBV18 with TRBJ2-2; 8 bases agree with TRBD2. The CDR3 sequence is 16 residues long. J was trimmed by 4 bases and V by 2 bases; bases with no gene match: 6. Germline CDR1 and CDR2: KGHSH and LQKENI.